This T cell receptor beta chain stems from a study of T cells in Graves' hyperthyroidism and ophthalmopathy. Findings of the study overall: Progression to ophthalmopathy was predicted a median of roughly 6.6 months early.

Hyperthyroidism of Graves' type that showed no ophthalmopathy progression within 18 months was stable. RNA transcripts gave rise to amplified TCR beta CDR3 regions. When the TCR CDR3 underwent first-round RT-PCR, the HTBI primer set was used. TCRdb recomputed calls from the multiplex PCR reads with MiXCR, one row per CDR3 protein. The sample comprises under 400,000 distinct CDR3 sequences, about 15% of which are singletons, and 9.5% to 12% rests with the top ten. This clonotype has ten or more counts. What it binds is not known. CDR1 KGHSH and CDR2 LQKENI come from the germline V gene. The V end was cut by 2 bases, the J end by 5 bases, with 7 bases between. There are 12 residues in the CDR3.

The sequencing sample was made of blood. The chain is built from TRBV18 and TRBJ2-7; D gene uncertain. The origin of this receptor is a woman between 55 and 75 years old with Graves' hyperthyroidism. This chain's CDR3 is CASSPAVNEQYF. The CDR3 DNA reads TGTGCCAGCTCACCAGCGGTAAACGAGCAGTACTTC.